The 25 T cell receptor beta chains listed next were all sequenced from one sample in a study of T cells after yellow fever vaccination. A single record per CDR3 protein comes from TCRdb applying MiXCR to the 5' RACE reads. The sample yields just under 600,000 distinct CDR3 sequences, 13% seen once. Sequences were derived from PBMCs, sampled on the day of the yellow fever booster vaccination. These TCRs come from a man aged 30-40 years who received the YFV17D yellow fever vaccine.

This clonotype was observed a handful of times. The chain employs TRBV20-1 and TRBJ2-5, with 10 nucleotides matching TRBD2. In germline, CDR1 is DFQATT, CDR2 SNEGSKA (reference sequence). This CDR3 contains 16 residues. V trimming: 1 base; J trimming: 2 bases; junction bases outside the gene matches: 7. CDR3 sequence reads: CSARVSSGSLQETQYF. The CDR3 DNA is TGCAGTGCTAGAGTTTCTAGCGGGAGTTTGCAAGAGACCCAGTACTTC.

This clonotype was observed a few times. The chain joins TRBV27 to TRBJ2-7; tentatively, D is TRBD1 (6 bases). The CDR3 is 13 residues long. Germline-derived CDR1 and CDR2 are MNHEY and SMNVEV (reference sequence). V lost 6 bases, J lost 2 bases, and 11 bases lay in between. CDR3 protein: CASRATGTYEQYF. As DNA, the CDR3 is TGTGCCAGCAGGGCGACAGGAACCTACGAGCAGTACTTC.

The chain joins TRBV7-2 to TRBJ2-3, with 7 bases identical to TRBD2. Looked up from germline, CDR1 is SGHTA and CDR2 is FQGNSA. CDR3 length: 15 amino acids. With 0 bases clipped from V and 8 bases from J, the junction kept 8 bases outside the gene matches. The CDR3 reads CASSLAMMGEGTQYF. In nucleotides, the CDR3 is TGTGCCAGCAGCTTAGCGATGATGGGGGAGGGTACGCAGTATTTT. Together with reference TRBV7-2 and TRBJ2-3, the CDR3 gives the full variable domain: GAGVSQSPSNKVTEKGKDVELRCDPISGHTALYWYRQSLGQGLEFLIYFQGNSAPDKSGLPSDRFSAERTGGSVSTLTIQRTQQEDSAVYLCASSLAMMGEGTQYFGPGTRLTVL.

This chain links TRBV30 with TRBJ2-6, with D perhaps matching TRBD2 (5 bases). With 3 bases removed from V and 9 bases from J, the gap between germline ends came to 12 bases. The CDR3 contains 13 residues. Germline V lookup: CDR1 GTSNPN, CDR2 SVGIG (reference sequence). CDR3 residues: CAWRAGNNNVLTF. DNA of the CDR3: TGTGCCTGGAGAGCCGGGAATAACAACGTCCTGACTTTC.

This clonotype was found many times. This chain links TRBV7-6 with TRBJ1-1; the D gene is possibly TRBD1 (6 bases). Trimming shortened V by 5 bases and J by 7 bases, and 17 bases separated the two germline ends. The V gene's germline CDR1 is SGHVS and CDR2 FNYEAQ. CDR3 size: 14 residues. The CDR3 region is CASSQARGSGEAFF. In DNA form, the CDR3 reads TGTGCCAGCAGCCAAGCCAGGGGAAGTGGTGAAGCTTTCTTT. Full variable domain (rest looked up from reference TRBV7-6 and TRBJ1-1): GAGVSQSPRYKVTKRGQDVALRCDPISGHVSLYWYRQALGQGPEFLTYFNYEAQQDKSGLPNDRFSAERPEGSISTLTIQRTEQRDSAMYRCASSQARGSGEAFFGQGTRLTVV.

This chain connects TRBV7-7 to TRBJ2-3; D perhaps matches TRBD2 (7 bases). Trimming took 1 base from V and 5 from J, leaving 13 bases between them. Germline V gives CDR1 SSHAT, CDR2 FNYEAQ (reference sequence). This CDR3 has 15 amino acids. In DNA form, the CDR3 reads TGTGCCAGCAGCTTAGGCGGCGGGGGCAGAGATACGCAGTATTTT. It yields the protein CASSLGGGGRDTQYF. The complete variable domain, with remaining parts taken from reference TRBV7-7 and TRBJ2-3, reads GAGVSQSPRYKVTKRGQDVTLRCDPISSHATLYWYQQALGQGPEFLTYFNYEAQPDKSGLPSDRFSAERPEGSISTLTIQRTEQRDSAMYRCASSLGGGGRDTQYFGPGTRLTVL.

Only a few counts were recorded for this clonotype. This chain connects TRBV16 to TRBJ2-7; no clear D gene. V lost 1 base to trimming and J lost 7 bases, with 8 bases between them. Per the germline V gene, CDR1 is KGHSY and CDR2 is FQNENV. The CDR3 is made up of 12 amino acids. Here the CDR3 reads CASSQFLGEQYF. Here the CDR3 DNA reads TGTGCCAGCAGCCAATTCTTGGGAGAGCAGTACTTC.

The sample holds a few counts of this clonotype. CDR3 residues: CASSLLWGGPYEQYF. The CDR3 coding sequence is TGTGCCAGCAGCTTACTTTGGGGGGGTCCCTACGAGCAGTACTTC. The V gene is TRBV7-9, the J gene TRBJ2-7; 7 nucleotides line up with TRBD2. The CDR3 has 15 amino acids. Germline V gene data show CDR1 as SEHNR and CDR2 as FQNEAQ (reference sequence). With V trimmed by 2 bases and J by 2 bases, 6 bases remained unmatched.

In its sample, this clonotype was seen a few times. The chain links TRBV20-1 to TRBJ2-7; 11 bases match TRBD2. Germline V lookup: CDR1 DFQATT, CDR2 SNEGSKA (reference sequence). The CDR3 extends over 13 amino acids. The DNA for the CDR3 is TGCAGAGCAGGGACTAGCGGTACCTACGAGCAGTACTTC. Its translation is CRAGTSGTYEQYF.

This clonotype was observed a handful of times. This chain links TRBV27 with TRBJ1-1; tentatively, D is TRBD1 (6 bases). V dropped 7 bases and J dropped 6 bases, with 24 bases sitting between them. The CDR3 sequence is 16 residues long. Germline V gives CDR1 MNHEY, CDR2 SMNVEV (reference sequence). CDR3 coding DNA: TGTGCCAGCACCTTATCTGGGGGGCTTCGACACCCTGAAGCTTTCTTT. Translated, it gives CASTLSGGLRHPEAFF.

This chain joins TRBV18 and TRBJ2-5; D gene ambiguous. V lost 3 bases and J 5 bases, leaving 10 bases between the germline ends. This CDR3 has 13 residues. The germline CDR1 and CDR2 sequences are KGHSH and LQKENI. As DNA, the CDR3 is TGTGCCAGCTCACCGGTTGAGGCGGAGACCCAGTACTTC. It yields the protein CASSPVEAETQYF.

This chain connects TRBV24-1 to TRBJ2-3; TRBD2 aligns across 7 bases. The CDR3 runs 14 residues. Germline V gives CDR1 KGHDR, CDR2 SFDVKD. The J segment lost 5 bases and the V segment lost 3 bases, leaving 4 bases of the junction unmatched. The CDR3: CATSDEIAGDTQYF. DNA of the CDR3: TGTGCCACCAGTGATGAAATAGCGGGAGATACGCAGTATTTT.

The chain carries TRBV20-1 and TRBJ2-3; TRBD2 might be the D (6 bases). V was clipped by 6 bases and J by 7 bases, with 11 bases between them. Germline-derived CDR1 and CDR2 are DFQATT and SNEGSKA (reference sequence). This CDR3 region has 11 residues. The CDR3 sequence: CSAGGANTQYF. The CDR3 DNA reads TGCAGTGCCGGAGGGGCTAATACGCAGTATTTT.

This clonotype appeared many times. The rearrangement uses TRBV12-3 or TRBV12-4 and TRBJ1-1, with 7 bases matching TRBD1. CDR3 length equals 13 residues. Germline trimming cut 7 bases from V and 0 bases from J; bases unmatched to any gene: 2. This CDR3 reads CASTGQLNTEAFF. CDR3 DNA: TGTGCCAGCACGGGACAGTTGAACACTGAAGCTTTCTTT.

This chain joins TRBV18 and TRBJ2-7; TRBD1 might be the D (5 bases). The V gene lost 3 bases and the J gene lost 0 bases, with 12 bases spanning the gap. The V gene's germline CDR1 is KGHSH and CDR2 LQKENI. This CDR3 has 15 amino acids. As DNA, the CDR3 is TGTGCCAGCTCACCGACAGAGTCAAGCTCCTACGAGCAGTACTTC. Translating gives CASSPTESSSYEQYF.

This clonotype was detected only a few times. The limits of the CDR3 on the DNA are not certain, so only TCRdb's listed CDR3 is given. V usage is TRBV5-1 and J usage is TRBJ2-7; the table's D call, TRBD1, has no DNA check behind it. Germline V gives CDR1 SGHRS, CDR2 YFSETQ. A total of 15 residues make up the CDR3, ends included. CDR3 sequence: CASSTGGAVPLWQYF.

The chain uses TRBV11-2 and TRBJ2-7; D not resolved. The V gene's germline CDR1 is SGHAT and CDR2 FQNNGV. There are 13 residues in the CDR3. V shed 0 bases and J shed 6 bases, with 9 bases lying between them. CDR3 sequence: CASSLDRAGEQYF. The CDR3 DNA reads TGTGCCAGCAGCTTAGATAGGGCTGGCGAGCAGTACTTC.

In this sample, this clonotype turned up a few times. The rearrangement links TRBV20-1 to TRBJ2-3; D remains ambiguous. The length of the CDR3 is 13 residues. CDR1 and CDR2 from the germline V gene are DFQATT and SNEGSKA (reference sequence). Trimming left V 5 bases short and J 2 bases short, with 11 bases between. The CDR3 DNA sequence: TGCAGTGCTGGGCGGAGCATCACAGATACGCAGTATTTT. Its translation: CSAGRSITDTQYF.

This clonotype occurred a few times. This rearrangement joins TRBV3-1 to TRBJ2-6, with 9 positions matching TRBD1. V was pared by 6 bases and J by 0 bases, with 0 bases of the junction left unmatched. CDR3 length: 15 residues. The germline V gene has CDR1 LGHDT and CDR2 YNNKEL (reference sequence). The chain's CDR3 is CASRTGGSGANVLTF. The CDR3, as DNA: TGTGCCAGCAGGACAGGGGGCTCTGGGGCCAACGTCCTGACTTTC.

Only a few counts were recorded for this clonotype. V usage is TRBV28 and J usage is TRBJ1-2; 9 bases are a match to TRBD1. The CDR3 is 17 amino acids. Trimming cost V 6 bases and J 4 bases; bases outside gene matches: 15. The germline gives CDR1 MDHEN, CDR2 SYDVKM. CDR3: CASRNSGTGSITYGYTF. The CDR3 DNA is TGTGCCAGCAGAAACTCCGGGACAGGGTCCATTACCTATGGCTACACCTTC.

The rearrangement links TRBV6-5 to TRBJ2-5; 8 bases are shared with TRBD2. The ends lost 11 bases at V and 5 bases at J; junction bases unmatched: 10. This CDR3 has 13 amino acids. Germline CDR1 reads MNHEY; CDR2 reads SVGAGI. The CDR3 bases are TGTGCCTCACGGGGGGGGGATCGGGAGACCCAGTACTTC. Its translation is CASRGGDRETQYF.

CDR3 residues: CASSLYSGRRKDTQYF. The CDR3 nucleotides are TGTGCCAGCAGTTTATATAGCGGGAGAAGGAAAGATACGCAGTATTTT. The chain employs TRBV12-3 or TRBV12-4 and TRBJ2-3; TRBD2 matches 9 bases. V trimming: 2 bases; J trimming: 5 bases; junction bases outside the gene matches: 8. The CDR3 length is 16 residues.

This clonotype came up a few times. The rearrangement links TRBV7-2 to TRBJ2-2; no clear D. The CDR3 consists of 14 residues. Looked up from germline, CDR1 is SGHTA and CDR2 is FQGNSA. Trimming stripped 0 bases from V and 8 bases from J, with 10 bases between. CDR3 nucleotide sequence: TGTGCCAGCAGCTTAGCGCTTATCTTGGGGGAGCTGTTTTTT. Its protein is CASSLALILGELFF.

The V gene is TRBV6-1, the J gene TRBJ2-1; 7 bases fit TRBD2. The CDR3 is 15 amino acids. Losses at the gene ends were 3 bases for V and 2 bases for J; bases not matched to a gene: 4. Germline V CDR1 and CDR2: MNHNS, SASEGT. CDR3 nucleotide sequence: TGTGCCAGCAGTGATTGGGGGGGGGCCTACAATGAGCAGTTCTTC. Protein sequence: CASSDWGGAYNEQFF.

The J gene is TRBJ2-6, the V gene TRBV4-1, with a weak D call TRBD2 (5 bases). V gave up 3 bases and J gave up 0 bases, with 21 bases separating them. The CDR3 loop spans 20 amino acids. Germline loops: CDR1 MGHRA, CDR2 YSYEKL. CDR3 nucleotides: TGCGCCAGCAGCCATTCTCGAAAGGACTTGCTGAGCTCTGGGGCCAACGTCCTGACTTTC. It encodes CASSHSRKDLLSSGANVLTF.